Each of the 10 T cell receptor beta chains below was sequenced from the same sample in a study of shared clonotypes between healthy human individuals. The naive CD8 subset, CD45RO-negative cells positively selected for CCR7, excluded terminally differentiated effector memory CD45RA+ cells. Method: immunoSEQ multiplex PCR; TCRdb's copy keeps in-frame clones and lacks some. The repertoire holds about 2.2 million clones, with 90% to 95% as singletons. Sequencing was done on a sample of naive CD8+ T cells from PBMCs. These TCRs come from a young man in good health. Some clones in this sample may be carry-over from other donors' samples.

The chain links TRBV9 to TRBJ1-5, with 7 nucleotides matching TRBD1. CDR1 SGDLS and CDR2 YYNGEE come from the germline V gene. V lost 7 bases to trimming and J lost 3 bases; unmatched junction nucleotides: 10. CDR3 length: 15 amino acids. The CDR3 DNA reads TGTGCCAGCGGGACAACAGGGGCCAACAATCAGCCCCAGCATTTT. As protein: CASGTTGANNQPQHF. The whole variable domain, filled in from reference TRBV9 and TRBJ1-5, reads DSGVTQTPKHLITATGQRVTLRCSPRSGDLSVYWYQQSLDQGLQFLIQYYNGEERAKGNILERFSAQQFPDLHSELNLSSLELGDSALYFCASGTTGANNQPQHFGDGTRLSIL.

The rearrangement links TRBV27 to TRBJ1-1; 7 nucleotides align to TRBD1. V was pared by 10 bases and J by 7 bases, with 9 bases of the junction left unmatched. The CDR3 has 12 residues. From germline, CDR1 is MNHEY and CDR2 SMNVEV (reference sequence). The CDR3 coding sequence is TGTGCCACAAAGACAGGGACGAGTGAAGCTTTCTTT. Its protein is CATKTGTSEAFF.

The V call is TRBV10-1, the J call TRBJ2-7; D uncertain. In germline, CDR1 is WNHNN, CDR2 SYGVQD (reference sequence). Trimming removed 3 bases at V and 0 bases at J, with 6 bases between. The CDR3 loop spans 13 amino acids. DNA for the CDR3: TGCGCCAGCAGTGATGTCTTCTCCTACGAGCAGTACTTC. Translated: CASSDVFSYEQYF.

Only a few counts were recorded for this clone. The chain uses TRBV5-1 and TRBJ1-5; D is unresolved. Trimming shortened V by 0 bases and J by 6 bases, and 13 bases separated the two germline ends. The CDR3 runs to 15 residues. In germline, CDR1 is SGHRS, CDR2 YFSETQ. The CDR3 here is CASSLDRGLGQPQHF. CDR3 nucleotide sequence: TGCGCCAGCAGCTTGGATCGGGGATTAGGTCAGCCCCAGCATTTT.

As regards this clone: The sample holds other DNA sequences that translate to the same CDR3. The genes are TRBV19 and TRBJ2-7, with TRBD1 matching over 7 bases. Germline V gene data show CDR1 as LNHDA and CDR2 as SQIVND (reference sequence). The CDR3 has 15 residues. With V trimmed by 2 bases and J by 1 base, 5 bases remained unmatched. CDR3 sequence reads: CASSISSDRSYEQYF. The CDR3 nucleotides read TGTGCCAGTAGTATAAGCTCGGACAGGTCCTACGAGCAGTACTTC.

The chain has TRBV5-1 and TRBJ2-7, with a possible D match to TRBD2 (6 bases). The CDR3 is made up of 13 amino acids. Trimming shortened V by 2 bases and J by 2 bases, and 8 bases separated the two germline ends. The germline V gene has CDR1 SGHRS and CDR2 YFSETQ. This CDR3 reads CASSFSGPYEQYF. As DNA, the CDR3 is TGCGCCAGCAGCTTTAGCGGACCCTACGAGCAGTACTTC.

DNA of the CDR3: TGTGCCAGCAGCTTGTTCGGGGACAGGGGAAACATTCAGTACTTC. The encoded protein is CASSLFGDRGNIQYF. V and J are TRBV5-4 and TRBJ2-4; 10 bases map to TRBD1. The CDR3 runs 15 residues. The V gene's germline CDR1 is SGHNT and CDR2 YYREEE (reference sequence). Trimming at V came to 1 base and at J to 6 bases, leaving 4 bases not matched to a gene.

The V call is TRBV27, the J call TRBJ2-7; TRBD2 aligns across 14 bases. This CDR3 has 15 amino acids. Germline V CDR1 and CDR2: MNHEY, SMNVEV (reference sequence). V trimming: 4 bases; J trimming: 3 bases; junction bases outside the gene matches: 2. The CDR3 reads CASSWTSGRFYEQYF. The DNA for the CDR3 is TGTGCCAGCAGTTGGACTAGCGGGAGGTTCTACGAGCAGTACTTC.

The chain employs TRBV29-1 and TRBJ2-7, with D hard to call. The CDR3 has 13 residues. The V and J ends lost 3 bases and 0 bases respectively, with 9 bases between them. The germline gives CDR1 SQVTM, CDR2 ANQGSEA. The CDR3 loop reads CSVETHSSYEQYF. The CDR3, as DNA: TGCAGCGTTGAGACTCACAGCTCCTACGAGCAGTACTTC.

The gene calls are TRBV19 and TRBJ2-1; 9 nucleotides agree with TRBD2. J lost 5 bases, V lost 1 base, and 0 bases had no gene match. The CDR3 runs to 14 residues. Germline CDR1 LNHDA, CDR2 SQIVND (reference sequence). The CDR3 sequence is CASSIGLADNEQFF. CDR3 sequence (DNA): TGTGCCAGTAGTATAGGACTAGCGGACAATGAGCAGTTCTTC.